Detailed here is one TCR beta chain. Its antigen is not identified. This entry is derived from a study of blood T cells in healthy people across ages. General study findings and limits: Estimates of diversity drawn from one million T cells were considered underestimates.

This CDR3 contains 15 residues. From germline, CDR1 is SGHTA and CDR2 FQGNSA. Trimming removed 5 bases at V and 2 bases at J, with 12 bases between. Total RNA was extracted at no less than 6 micrograms per sample. A J-beta primer mix and a sample-barcoded 5' primer were used in a second PCR of about 7 to 12 cycles. One entry per CDR3 protein, called by TCRdb with MiXCR from the 5' RACE reads. The data show about 1,000,000 distinct CDR3 sequences, with more than 35% seen just once and approximately 17% held by the top ten. Source material: blood. The chain links TRBV7-2 to TRBJ1-4, with a possible D match to TRBD1 (5 bases). This sequence was found in a woman between 55 and 75 years old in good health. The CDR3 loop reads CASSLSTVTNEKLFF. CDR3 nucleotides: TGTGCCAGCAGCCTCTCGACAGTCACTAATGAAAAACTGTTTTTT.